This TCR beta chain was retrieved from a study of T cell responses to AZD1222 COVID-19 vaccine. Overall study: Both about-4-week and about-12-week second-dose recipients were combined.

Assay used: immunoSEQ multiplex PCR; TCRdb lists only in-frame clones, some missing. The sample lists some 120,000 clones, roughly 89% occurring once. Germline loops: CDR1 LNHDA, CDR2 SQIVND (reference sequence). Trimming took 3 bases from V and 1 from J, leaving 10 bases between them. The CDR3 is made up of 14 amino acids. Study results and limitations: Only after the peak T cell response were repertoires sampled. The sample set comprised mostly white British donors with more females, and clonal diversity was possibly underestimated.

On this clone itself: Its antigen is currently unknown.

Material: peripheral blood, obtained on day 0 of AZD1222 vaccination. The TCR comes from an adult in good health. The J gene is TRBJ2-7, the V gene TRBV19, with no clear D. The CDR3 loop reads CASSMALISYEQYF. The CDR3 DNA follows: TGTGCCAGTAGTATGGCGCTTATTTCCTACGAGCAGTACTTC.